This T cell receptor beta chain was identified during a study of blood T cell repertoires in COVID-19 (dated by TCRdb to between 2020 and 2021). A note on the overall study: Samples covering the acute and convalescent phases of COVID-19 were provided by collaborators in the United States, Italy and Spain. The sample metadata nearly always contained a de-identified subject ID, COVID-19 status, age in years and sex. Where available, HLA class I and class II types were obtained from metadata supplied by the sample provider rather than from assay-based typing. The samples were drawn from the first 160 participants of the ongoing ImmuneRACE study and from under 1,500 subjects provided by 6 global collaborators. The repertoires were released in a freely available public database meant as a resource for research on the immune response to SARS-CoV-2. The material from the prospective study consisted of cDNA or gDNA derived from T cells, B-cell-depleted T cells, or PBMCs. Deeply sampled blood TCRbeta repertoires from subjects exposed to, actively infected with, or recovered from COVID-19 were included in the dataset.

The immunoSEQ Assay, a bias-controlled multiplex PCR, was used to amplify TCRbeta CDR3 regions from genomic DNA. Regarding the original processing steps: Nucleated cell counts per sample were estimated from amplification of reference gene primers within the assay. To quantify the absolute abundance of each unique TCRbeta CDR3 rearrangement, sequence reads were collapsed and filtered. For each sample, productive Simpson clonality was calculated as the square root of Simpson's diversity index over productive rearrangements. Imported from immuneACCESS, the table was reduced by TCRdb to in-frame sequences with V and J called. These copies leave out some clones; in studies compared against another copy, an unresolved V gene accounts for under half, and the cause of the remainder is not known. From that table come the V and J calls and clone size; the DNA was used to work out D and trimming. In all, the sample holds around 140,000 clones, and under 90% of those were seen once. The ten biggest clones cover roughly 2.3% of the sample.

The CDR3 starts with the cysteine, ends with the phenylalanine, and has 16 residues. The only DNA kept is the CDR3, 48 bases in frame from the first base. Sequences MNHNS (CDR1) and SASEGT (CDR2) are obtained from the germline V gene. Unmatched junction bases come to 11, with V trimmed by 3 bases and J by 7 bases. Here is what the overall study found, with its caveats: Clinical and demographic metadata were provided uncurated, with the amount varying by source and participant.

Participants in the prospective study were aged about 18 to 95 years, lived in about two dozen United States geographic areas, and enrolled through a virtual design. In the prospective study, participants were assigned to cohorts based on the clinical history participants reported in a screening survey and a study questionnaire. In the prospective study, whole blood, serum and a nasopharyngeal or oropharyngeal swab were collected from each participant by mobile phlebotomists. Over a roughly 2-month period, participants in the prospective study had the option of providing additional blood draws and questionnaires. Prospective study blood samples were shipped either frozen or at room temperature before DNA extraction. For this clone: Its antigen is not yet known. Base qualities are not at hand, and no much larger clone is one base apart.

Sequencing was done on a sample of PBMCs or T cells enriched from blood (not recorded which). This TCR was sampled from a man in his forties with acute COVID-19. The chain is made from TRBV6-1 and TRBJ2-1; 8 central bases correspond to TRBD1. CDR3 protein: CASSESGTGNWNEQFF. The DNA is TGTGCCAGCAGTGAGTCCGGGACAGGCAATTGGAATGAGCAGTTCTTC.